These T cell receptor beta chains were read from a single sample in a study of blood T cell repertoires in COVID-19. Method: immunoSEQ multiplex PCR; TCRdb's copy keeps in-frame clones and lacks some. The repertoire has approximately 68,000 clones, 85% to 90% of them found once; the top ten carry less than 5.5%. The sample consisted of peripheral blood. The receptors were gathered from a man aged 50 to 59 with active COVID-19. CDR3s include the opening cysteine and the closing phenylalanine or tryptophan. The D gene is left open where the match is weak. Only some rows state a clone size, as once, few, many or a class for expanded clones.

j_gene,abundance,v_gene,d_gene,CDR3aa,CDR3nt
TRBJ1-4,-,TRBV27,-,CASRRGQSEKLFF,TGTGCCAGCAGACGGGGACAATCGGAAAAACTGTTTTTT
TRBJ1-3,few,TRBV9,-,CASNSGSGNTIYF,TGTGCCAGCAACTCAGGGTCCGGAAACACCATATATTTT
TRBJ2-1,medium-sized,TRBV19,TRBD1,CASRRTGVNQYEQFF,TGTGCCAGTAGAAGGACAGGGGTGAACCAATACGAGCAGTTCTTC
TRBJ1-1,once,TRBV6-7,-,CASSTIGGGCTEAFF,TGTGCCAGCAGTACCATAGGGGGAGGGTGCACTGAAGCTTTCTTT
TRBJ2-5,-,TRBV11-2,-,CASSLAGLLQETQYF,TGTGCCAGCAGCCTCGCGGGCTTACTCCAAGAGACCCAGTACTTC
TRBJ2-7,-,TRBV7-9,TRBD2,CASSSTSGNSYEQYF,TGTGCCAGCAGCTCTACTAGCGGGAACTCCTACGAGCAGTACTTC
TRBJ2-1,-,TRBV5-1,-,CASSFTQGPYNEQFF,TGCGCCAGCAGCTTCACCCAGGGTCCCTACAATGAGCAGTTCTTC
TRBJ2-2,-,TRBV28,TRBD2,CASDSGKSTGELFF,TGTGCCAGCGATAGCGGGAAAAGCACCGGGGAGCTGTTTTTT
TRBJ1-1,-,TRBV7-6,-,CASSLVGGMNTEAFF,TGTGCCAGCAGCTTAGTCGGGGGGATGAACACTGAAGCTTTCTTT
TRBJ1-4,-,TRBV28,-,CASSQVTEKLFF,TGTGCCAGCAGTCAGGTTACTGAAAAACTGTTTTTT
TRBJ2-5,-,TRBV18,TRBD1,CASSPKSGGLGETQYF,TGTGCCAGCTCACCCAAATCAGGGGGCCTCGGCGAGACCCAGTACTTC
TRBJ2-2,few,TRBV5-1,-,CASSIRDMNTGELFF,TGCGCCAGCAGCATCCGGGACATGAACACCGGGGAGCTGTTTTTT
TRBJ2-7,-,TRBV19,TRBD2,CASSILADYEQYF,TGTGCCAGTAGTATCCTAGCGGATTACGAGCAGTACTTC
TRBJ2-3,-,TRBV11-2,-,CASSLRGALLDTQYF,TGTGCCAGCAGCTTACGGGGGGCTTTATTAGATACGCAGTATTTT
TRBJ1-4,-,TRBV3-1/TRBV3-2,-,CASSLGGLGEKLFF,TGTGCCAGCAGCCTTGGAGGTCTGGGTGAAAAACTGTTTTTT
TRBJ1-2,-,TRBV19,TRBD1,CASSIRQGRTSGYTF,TGTGCCAGTAGTATCCGACAGGGAAGAACAAGTGGCTACACCTTC
TRBJ1-2,-,TRBV5-1,TRBD1,CASSSNGQGADGYTF,TGCGCCAGCAGCTCAAACGGACAGGGGGCAGATGGCTACACCTTC
TRBJ1-3,-,TRBV9,-,CASSVGGGSGNTIYF,TGTGCCAGCAGCGTAGGAGGGGGCTCTGGAAACACCATATATTTT
TRBJ1-2,once,TRBV28,-,CASSRGTRANYGYTF,TGTGCCAGCAGTCGAGGGACACGAGCTAACTATGGCTACACCTTC
TRBJ2-3,-,TRBV4-3,TRBD2,CASSQSRGGAPDTQYF,TGCGCCAGCAGCCAAAGCCGCGGGGGGGCCCCAGATACGCAGTATTTT
TRBJ1-2,-,TRBV5-1,TRBD1,CASSLDPGGADTF,TGCGCCAGCAGCTTGGACCCAGGGGGCGCGGATACCTTC
TRBJ2-1,-,TRBV9,TRBD2,CASSVLAGNNEQFF,TGTGCCAGCAGCGTACTAGCGGGGAACAATGAGCAGTTCTTC
TRBJ2-1,once,TRBV10-3,-,CAISPGDLSSYNEQFF,TGTGCCATCAGCCCGGGGGACTTGAGCTCCTACAATGAGCAGTTCTTC
TRBJ2-3,few,TRBV5-1,-,CASSLTGGDTQYF,TGCGCCAGCAGCTTGACCGGGGGAGATACGCAGTATTTT
TRBJ2-7,-,TRBV5-6,TRBD1,CASSRRSTGNRNEQYF,TGTGCCAGCAGCCGACGATCGACAGGGAATAGGAACGAGCAGTACTTC
TRBJ2-7,once,TRBV18,TRBD2,CASSPPSGGAREQYF,TGTGCCAGCTCACCACCTAGCGGGGGGGCCCGCGAGCAGTACTTC
TRBJ2-7,-,TRBV2,-,CATSGFYEQYF,TGTGCCACCTCGGGGTTCTACGAGCAGTACTTC
TRBJ1-4,-,TRBV21-1,-,CASSAKMGDRGNEKLFF,TGTGCCAGCAGCGCCAAAATGGGGGACAGGGGTAATGAAAAACTGTTTTTT
TRBJ2-6,-,TRBV6-5,-,CASSYGQAGANVLTF,TGTGCCAGCAGTTACGGCCAAGCTGGGGCCAACGTCCTGACTTTC
TRBJ2-7,-,TRBV5-1,TRBD1,CASSERGQGASEQYF,TGCGCCAGCAGCGAGCGGGGACAGGGGGCGAGTGAGCAGTACTTC
TRBJ2-4,-,TRBV5-1,-,CASSLDGGPGSIQYF,TGCGCCAGCAGCTTGGACGGGGGGCCGGGGAGCATTCAGTACTTC
TRBJ1-5,-,TRBV19,TRBD1,CASDDRGSMGNQPQHF,TGTGCCAGCGACGACAGGGGATCTATGGGCAATCAGCCCCAGCATTTT
TRBJ1-1,-,TRBV6-4,-,CASSDSETGSAFF,TGTGCCAGCAGTGACTCGGAGACAGGTTCGGCTTTCTTT
TRBJ2-5,-,TRBV25-1,-,CASSAVGRQQETQYF,TGTGCCAGCAGCGCAGTGGGGAGACAACAAGAGACCCAGTACTTC
TRBJ2-1,-,TRBV15,-,CATSRDLRQQFF,TGTGCCACCAGCAGAGATCTCCGTCAGCAGTTCTTC
TRBJ1-1,-,TRBV19,-,CASSITLGRGGIEAFF,TGTGCCAGTAGTATTACGCTCGGACGAGGAGGAATTGAAGCTTTCTTT
TRBJ2-1,-,TRBV9,TRBD2,CASSYGPPWTSTNEQFF,TGTGCCAGCAGCTACGGGCCCCCGTGGACTAGCACCAATGAGCAGTTCTTC
TRBJ1-6,medium-sized,TRBV12-5,-,CASGLNPGRRSYNSPLHF,TGTGCTAGTGGCTTAAACCCGGGCAGGAGGTCCTATAATTCACCCCTCCACTTT
TRBJ2-1,-,TRBV29-1,-,CSVGVVYEQFF,TGCAGCGTTGGAGTAGTCTATGAGCAGTTCTTC
TRBJ2-1,-,TRBV9,TRBD2,CASSPRTSGNYNEQFF,TGTGCCAGCAGCCCCCGGACTAGCGGGAACTACAATGAGCAGTTCTTC
TRBJ1-2,-,TRBV5-4,-,CASSSQGLGYTF,TGTGCCAGCAGTTCACAGGGCCTCGGCTACACCTTC
TRBJ2-3,-,TRBV11-3,TRBD2,CASSPRASGGTRRTDTQYF,TGTGCCAGCAGCCCGAGGGCTAGCGGGGGGACACGTCGCACAGATACGCAGTATTTT
TRBJ1-1,-,TRBV7-2,TRBD1,CASRIRDRQWENTEAFF,TGTGCCAGCAGAATCCGGGACAGGCAGTGGGAGAACACTGAAGCTTTCTTT
TRBJ2-2,-,TRBV28,-,CASSFWAGSTGELFF,TGTGCCAGCAGTTTTTGGGCAGGATCCACCGGGGAGCTGTTTTTT
TRBJ2-1,-,TRBV7-9,-,CASSRTGLQDNEQFF,TGTGCCAGCAGCAGAACGGGACTTCAAGACAATGAGCAGTTCTTC
TRBJ2-3,-,TRBV5-4,TRBD1,CASSTERQGSTDTQYF,TGTGCCAGCAGCACAGAGCGACAGGGGAGCACAGATACGCAGTATTTT
TRBJ2-5,once,TRBV25-1,-,CASSESIARETQYF,TGTGCCAGCAGTGAATCAATAGCGAGGGAGACCCAGTACTTC
TRBJ2-5,-,TRBV5-1,-,CASSSGGSQETQYF,TGCGCCAGCAGCTCCGGGGGTTCCCAAGAGACCCAGTACTTC
TRBJ2-3,-,TRBV10-3,-,CAISEREAGPMGTQYF,TGTGCCATCAGTGAGAGGGAGGCGGGGCCAATGGGTACGCAGTATTTT
TRBJ2-2,-,TRBV11-3,TRBD1,CASSDRDRDGGELFF,TGTGCCAGCAGCGACCGGGACAGGGATGGCGGGGAGCTGTTTTTT
TRBJ2-1,-,TRBV25-1,TRBD1,CASRNTGTGFNNEQFF,TGTGCCAGCAGAAATACCGGGACAGGGTTTAACAATGAGCAGTTCTTC
TRBJ1-1,-,TRBV11-3,TRBD1,CASSLFGQGATEAFF,TGTGCCAGCAGCCTATTCGGACAGGGGGCCACTGAAGCTTTCTTT